The rows below give T cell receptor beta chains drawn from one sample of a study of T-cell reconstitution after alpha-beta-depleted transplantation in children. TCRdb re-called the PCR reads with MiXCR, one entry per CDR3 protein. The table includes approximately 980,000 distinct CDR3 sequences, less than 30% detected once. This sample comprised PBMCs, mostly from graft donor cells, obtained 360 days after TCRalphabeta/CD19-depleted stem cell transplant. These receptors came from a boy younger than two who had a stem cell transplant for SCID, so the T cells may come from the graft donor. Both conserved end residues are part of each CDR3. A D gene is named only where the DNA matches it firmly. Where a row states a size, it is once, few, many or the class of an expanded clone; other rows omit it.

>-|TRBV4-1|TRBJ2-7|TRBD2|16
TGCGCCAGCAGCCAAGATCCAGGGACTAGCGGCTACGAGCAGTACTTC
CASSQDPGTSGYEQYF
>-|TRBV7-9|TRBJ2-2|-|14
TGTGCCAGCGGTCAGGAGGGGCAAACCGGGGAGCTGTTTTTT
CASGQEGQTGELFF
>-|TRBV11-2|TRBJ2-7|-|15
TGTGCCAGCAGCATAGCCGGACAGACCTACTACGAGCAGTACTTC
CASSIAGQTYYEQYF
>-|TRBV12-3/TRBV12-4|TRBJ1-1|-|13
TGTGCCAGCAGTTTAGAGGGTTTCCCTGAAGCTTTCTTT
CASSLEGFPEAFF
>few|TRBV29-1|TRBJ1-1|-|16
TGCAGCGTTGAAGGGCGACAGTACGCAATGGGAACTGAAGCTTTCTTT
CSVEGRQYAMGTEAFF
>-|TRBV12-3/TRBV12-4|TRBJ2-7|TRBD2|16
TGTGCCAGCAGTTGGCGGGAGACTAGCGGTACTGGAGAGCAGTACTTC
CASSWRETSGTGEQYF
>-|TRBV20-1|TRBJ2-1|TRBD2|14
TGCAGTGCTAGAGTAGCGGGAGCCTACAATGAGCAGTTCTTC
CSARVAGAYNEQFF
>few|TRBV7-2|TRBJ2-7|-|12
TGTGCCAGCAGTTTAGCCTGGGGTGAGCAGTACTTC
CASSLAWGEQYF
>-|TRBV10-3|TRBJ2-7|-|13
TGTGCCATCAGTGACAGGGACGACTACGAGCAGTACTTC
CAISDRDDYEQYF
>many|TRBV5-1|TRBJ2-2|-|14
TGCGCCAGCAGCTTGACTGTGAACACCGGGGAGCTGTTTTTT
CASSLTVNTGELFF
>-|TRBV20-1|TRBJ1-2|-|9
TGCAGTGCTAGATATGGCTACACCTTC
CSARYGYTF
>few|TRBV12-3/TRBV12-4|TRBJ1-1|-|15
TGTGCCAGCAGCTTACTTGGCCGTGTGAACACTGAAGCTTTCTTT
CASSLLGRVNTEAFF
>few|TRBV6-4|TRBJ2-3|TRBD2|16
TGTGCCAGCAGTGACGAAGCGGGGGCGATCACAGATACGCAGTATTTT
CASSDEAGAITDTQYF
>few|TRBV5-1|TRBJ2-7|-|16
TGCGCCAGCAGCTTGGCAAGAGGGCCTTACTCCTACGAGCAGTACTTC
CASSLARGPYSYEQYF
>few|TRBV5-1|TRBJ2-1|TRBD2|18
TGCGCCAGCAGTCTGGCCTCTGGGGGACTAGCGGGGGGGAATGAGCAGTTCTTC
CASSLASGGLAGGNEQFF
>few|TRBV10-3|TRBJ2-7|-|14
TGTGCCATCAGTGACCGGGTGGAGAGGTGGGAGCAGTACTTC
CAISDRVERWEQYF
>-|TRBV7-9|TRBJ2-1|-|14
TGTGCCAGCAGGACGGGAACTACTTACAATGAGCAGTTCTTC
CASRTGTTYNEQFF
>few|TRBV20-1|TRBJ2-5|TRBD2|14
TGCAGTGCTAGGCTAGCGGGGAAACAAGAGACCCAGTACTTC
CSARLAGKQETQYF
>-|TRBV5-1|TRBJ2-3|-|14
TGCGCCAGCAGTCGCCAGAGTATGACATATACGCAGTATTTT
CASSRQSMTYTQYF
>-|TRBV27|TRBJ1-4|-|15
TGTGCCAGCAGACCGGGTGGGCACGGTGGTGAAAAACTGTTTTTT
CASRPGGHGGEKLFF
>few|TRBV7-7|TRBJ2-2|-|14
TGTGCCAGCAGCCAGGACAGACACACCGGGGAGCTGTTTTTT
CASSQDRHTGELFF
>-|TRBV18|TRBJ2-7|-|14
TGTGCCAGCTCACCTACCGACACGGCCTACGAGCAGTACTTC
CASSPTDTAYEQYF
>-|TRBV6-5|TRBJ1-5|TRBD1|18
TGTGCCAGCAGTTACTCGGGGACAGACTTTGGGAGCAATCAGCCCCAGCATTTT
CASSYSGTDFGSNQPQHF
>-|TRBV30|TRBJ2-3|TRBD2|15
TGTGCCTGGAGCCATAGCGGGGGAAGGGCAGATACGCAGTATTTT
CAWSHSGGRADTQYF
>-|TRBV7-9|TRBJ1-1|-|14
TGTGCCAGCAGGTTAGGTTGGGGAAACACTGAAGCTTTCTTT
CASRLGWGNTEAFF
>-|TRBV4-2|TRBJ1-1|-|17
TGTGCCAGCAGCCCCAAGTGGGGCATGGGGAAGAACACTGAAGCTTTCTTT
CASSPKWGMGKNTEAFF
>once|TRBV20-1|TRBJ2-5|-|12
TGCAGTGCGGACATAATCCAAGAGACCCAGTACTTC
CSADIIQETQYF
>-|TRBV19|TRBJ2-1|-|14
TGTGCCAGTAGTATACCTCTCCTCCGCACATTTCAGTTCTTC
CASSIPLLRTFQFF
>few|TRBV20-1|TRBJ1-4|TRBD1|13
TGCAGTGCCAAGACAGGGTCGAGGGAAAAACTGTTTTTT
CSAKTGSREKLFF
>few|TRBV6-5|TRBJ2-7|TRBD1|15
TGTGCCAGCAGTTCTGCCGGGACAGGGGGCTACGAGCAGTACTTC
CASSSAGTGGYEQYF
>-|TRBV11-2|TRBJ1-6|-|15
TGTGCCAGCAGCTTAGCGGGGAGGCAGGACTCACCCCTCCACTTT
CASSLAGRQDSPLHF
>-|TRBV20-1|TRBJ1-1|-|14
TGCAGTGCTAGTCTCGGCTTCTGGACTGGGGAAGCTTTCTTT
CSASLGFWTGEAFF
>-|TRBV6-1|TRBJ2-2|-|15
TGTGCCAGCACCCCACAGGGAGGGTTCGCCGGGGAGCTGTTTTTT
CASTPQGGFAGELFF
>few|TRBV12-3/TRBV12-4|TRBJ2-1|TRBD2|17
TGTGCCAGCAGTTTAGCCTCCTCTAGCGGGGGCCTCAATGAGCAGTTCTTC
CASSLASSSGGLNEQFF
>few|TRBV20-1|TRBJ2-1|TRBD1|15
TGCAGTGCACCTAGGGGGACAGGGGTAGCCTATGAGCAGTTCTTC
CSAPRGTGVAYEQFF
>few|TRBV10-3|TRBJ2-3|TRBD1|14
TGTGCCATCAGCCGGACAGGAACCACAGATACGCAGTATTTT
CAISRTGTTDTQYF
>-|TRBV20-1|TRBJ2-2|-|13
TGCAGTGCAACGACAGAGAACACCGGGGAGCTGTTTTTT
CSATTENTGELFF
>few|TRBV25-1|TRBJ2-5|-|15
TGTGCCACCCAGATTTGGGACCACTCCCAGGAGACCCAGTACTTC
CATQIWDHSQETQYF
>few|TRBV5-5|TRBJ2-3|-|14
TGTGCCAGCAGCTTTAACAGGGGCACAGATACGCAGTATTTT
CASSFNRGTDTQYF
>-|TRBV7-8|TRBJ2-1|-|15
TGTGCCAGCAGCTTAGTCAAGGGGGCCTACAATGAGCAGTTCTTC
CASSLVKGAYNEQFF
>-|TRBV5-1|TRBJ2-7|-|15
TGCGCCAGCAGCTTGGATCCGGGCGACTCCTACGAGCAGTACTTC
CASSLDPGDSYEQYF
>-|TRBV6-2/TRBV6-3|TRBJ2-1|TRBD2|16
TGTGCCAGCAGGAGGGCCGGGACTAAACCCTACAATGAGCAGTTCTTC
CASRRAGTKPYNEQFF
>-|TRBV18|TRBJ2-3|-|15
TGTGCCAGCTCACCCAGACACCGGGGGTCAGATACGCAGTATTTT
CASSPRHRGSDTQYF
>-|TRBV7-7|TRBJ2-1|-|14
TGTGCCAGCAGCCCAGACCCGGGGGCCAATGAGCAGTTCTTC
CASSPDPGANEQFF
>-|TRBV18|TRBJ2-1|-|13
TGTGCCAGCTCACCCGAAAGCTTGAATGAGCAGTTCTTC
CASSPESLNEQFF
>-|TRBV20-1|TRBJ2-7|-|14
TGCAGTGTCAAGAAACGACTAGGTTTCTACGAGCAGTACTTC
CSVKKRLGFYEQYF
>few|TRBV5-1|TRBJ1-5|-|15
TGCGCCAGCAGCTTGGGTACCAGCTCTAGTCAGCCCCAGCATTTT
CASSLGTSSSQPQHF
>few|TRBV3-1|TRBJ2-3|TRBD2|17
TGTGCCAGCAGCCAAGATCGACTAGCGGGGTACACAGATACGCAGTATTTT
CASSQDRLAGYTDTQYF
>-|TRBV24-1|TRBJ2-5|-|14
TGTGCCACCAGTGACCGGTACACGGGAGAGACCCAGTACTTC
CATSDRYTGETQYF
>few|TRBV12-3/TRBV12-4|TRBJ2-7|TRBD1|15
TGTGCCAGCAGCTCGCAGGGACAGGGAGCCTACGAGCAGTACTTC
CASSSQGQGAYEQYF